This T cell receptor (beta chain) was captured by sequencing in a study of T-cell reconstitution after alpha-beta-depleted transplantation in children. The junction had 10 bases not matched to a gene; V was cut back by 1 base and J by 0 bases. The CDR3 contains 18 residues. Germline lookup yields CDR1 SGHRS and CDR2 YFSETQ. This clonotype showed up many times. Its target is not known. It was with unique molecular identifiers that the TCRbeta library was prepared. TCRdb redid the calling of the PCR reads with MiXCR, one entry per CDR3 protein. The data show 780,000 or so distinct CDR3 sequences, with around 17% seen just once and roughly 4.8% held by the top ten. Overall study findings and caveats: The origin of high day-60 TCRbeta diversity in some patients lay in surviving recipient T cells and thymic progenitors. Alpha-beta T cells about two months after transplant reportedly derived from several hundred expanded graft clones.

The chain is built from TRBV5-1 and TRBJ2-7; 10 nucleotides agree with TRBD2. The clonotype was recovered from a male patient aged 10-17 years who had a stem cell transplant for acute lymphoblastic leukemia, so the T cells may come from the graft donor. The specimen comprised PBMCs, mostly from graft donor cells, sampled 360 days after TCRalphabeta/CD19-depleted stem cell transplant. CDR3 nucleotide sequence: TGCGCCAGCAGCTTGTCCCCCTCGACTAGCGGGTACTCCTACGAGCAGTACTTC. It codes for CASSLSPSTSGYSYEQYF.